The 30 T cell receptor beta chains below all came from one sample that was sequenced in a study of metastatic and nonmetastatic thyroid tumors. Thyroid surgery had not been preceded by any treatment in any patient. TCRdb re-called the PCR reads through MiXCR. The sample lists approximately 30,000 clones; approximately 15% were seen once. Sequencing input: blood. The receptors shown here come from a male donor with papillary thyroid cancer or a benign thyroid nodule (not recorded which). Some clones in this sample may be carry-over from other donors' samples.

This clone was counted at least ten times. The CDR3 nucleotides read TGTGCCAGCAGCCCGTGGGCAGGGCGGGAAGATGAGCAGTTCTTC. Its translation: CASSPWAGREDEQFF. The V gene is TRBV5-5, the J gene TRBJ2-1, with D perhaps matching TRBD2 (6 bases). Trimming removed 4 bases at V and 8 bases at J, with 19 bases between. Germline lookup yields CDR1 SGHKS and CDR2 YYEKEE (reference sequence). This CDR3 is built from 15 residues. Drawing the rest from reference TRBV5-5 and TRBJ2-1, the complete variable domain is DAGVTQSPTHLIKTRGQQVTLRCSPISGHKSVSWYQQVLGQGPQFIFQYYEKEERGRGNFPDRFSARQFPNYSSELNVNALLLGDSALYLCASSPWAGREDEQFFGPGTRLTVL.

This clone showed up many times. CDR3 loop: CAWSPVTQVGYTF. CDR3 DNA: TGTGCCTGGAGTCCGGTGACCCAAGTTGGCTACACCTTC. This rearrangement joins TRBV30 to TRBJ1-2, with unresolved D. V lost 2 bases and J 7 bases, leaving 14 bases between the germline ends. Germline CDR1 and CDR2: GTSNPN and SVGIG (reference sequence). The CDR3 sequence is 13 residues long.

There are many counts of this clone. The chain combines TRBV19 with TRBJ2-3; D unresolved. The ends were cut back, 2 bases at V and 2 bases at J, with 11 bases in the middle. CDR3 length: 15 residues. The germline gives CDR1 LNHDA, CDR2 SQIVND (reference sequence). The DNA of the CDR3 is TGTGCCAGTAGTATAAGTGGCACCCTCACAGATACGCAGTATTTT. Residues: CASSISGTLTDTQYF.

This clone was counted many times. The chain joins TRBV30 to TRBJ1-5, with D perhaps matching TRBD1 (6 bases). CDR1 is GTSNPN and CDR2 is SVGIG in the germline V gene (reference sequence). The CDR3 has 14 amino acids. Trimming stripped 2 bases from V and 10 bases from J, with 18 bases between. The CDR3 region is CAWSSGGASTPQHF. The CDR3, as DNA: TGTGCCTGGAGTTCGGGGGGGGCCTCGACACCCCAGCATTTT.

This clone was seen many times. CDR3 residues: CASRSTGTGGVGGYTF. The CDR3, as DNA: TGTGCCAGCAGGTCAACAGGGACAGGGGGCGTAGGTGGCTACACCTTC. The rearrangement uses TRBV6-1 and TRBJ1-2; 12 positions match TRBD1. Germline V gene data show CDR1 as MNHNS and CDR2 as SASEGT. J gave up 7 bases and V 6 bases, and 12 bases lay outside the gene matches. CDR3 length: 16 residues.

This clone was detected ten times or more. This sequence joins TRBV28 and TRBJ2-1; the D gene is possibly TRBD1 (5 bases). V was shortened by 6 bases and J by 0 bases, with 12 bases between the two germline ends. Germline values: CDR1 MDHEN, CDR2 SYDVKM. This CDR3 is 15 amino acids long. Here the CDR3 reads CASRPQDHSYNEQFF. DNA for the CDR3: TGTGCCAGCAGACCACAGGACCACTCCTACAATGAGCAGTTCTTC.

There are many counts of this clone. The chain employs TRBV20-1 and TRBJ2-5; D is possibly TRBD2 (7 bases). The CDR3 runs to 14 residues. V was pared by 6 bases and J by 4 bases, with 18 bases between. Germline CDR1 and CDR2: DFQATT and SNEGSKA (reference sequence). The CDR3 coding sequence is TGCAGTGCCCCCGAATCCGGGGGGCTAGAGACCCAGTACTTC. Translating it yields CSAPESGGLETQYF.

This clone appeared many times. The junction shows a germline mismatch at one end, possibly a read error. This specimen includes other DNA sequences encoding the same CDR3. The J gene is TRBJ1-1, the V gene TRBV2, with a possible D match to TRBD1 (5 bases). The germline V gene has CDR1 SNHLY and CDR2 FYNNEI. This CDR3 is built from 12 residues. CDR3 sequence: CASSEAPLWGSF. The CDR3 DNA reads TGTGCCAGCAGTGAAGCCCCCTTGTGGGGGTCCTTT.

At least ten counts were recorded for this clone. The CDR3 nucleotides read TGTGCCAGCAGCTCGAACGGACAGACGAGCTCCTACAATGAGCAGTTCTTC. This translates into CASSSNGQTSSYNEQFF. The J gene is TRBJ2-1, the V gene TRBV7-6, with D perhaps matching TRBD1 (6 bases). Per germline, CDR1 SGHVS and CDR2 FNYEAQ. This CDR3 is built from 17 residues. The V end lost 4 bases, the J end lost 0 bases, and 16 bases lay between the germline ends. Drawing the rest from reference TRBV7-6 and TRBJ2-1, the complete variable domain is GAGVSQSPRYKVTKRGQDVALRCDPISGHVSLYWYRQALGQGPEFLTYFNYEAQQDKSGLPNDRFSAERPEGSISTLTIQRTEQRDSAMYRCASSSNGQTSSYNEQFFGPGTRLTVL.

The table lists this clone with many counts. The chain links TRBV7-9 to TRBJ1-3; D unclear. CDR1 and CDR2 (germline): SEHNR, FQNEAQ (reference sequence). Trimming took off 3 bases at V and 3 bases at J, with 9 bases between the two ends. This CDR3 has 14 residues. CDR3 in DNA: TGTGCCAGCAGCTTTAGGTGGAGTGGAAACACCATATATTTT. Its protein product is CASSFRWSGNTIYF.

This clone was observed at least ten times. The gene calls are TRBV20-1 and TRBJ2-1; 8 nucleotides match TRBD2. Trimming cost V 6 bases and J 14 bases; bases outside gene matches: 15. Germline CDR1 reads DFQATT; CDR2 reads SNEGSKA (reference sequence). The CDR3 is 13 residues long. CDR3 loop: CSAQTSPGGEEFF. Written as DNA, the CDR3 is TGCAGTGCACAGACCTCCCCGGGAGGGGAGGAGTTCTTC.

The chain uses TRBV2 and TRBJ2-7; maybe TRBD2 (5 bases). Germline CDR1 is SNHLY and CDR2 is FYNNEI. The CDR3 spans 16 residues. Trimming shortened V by 0 bases and J by 4 bases, and 16 bases separated the two germline ends. The CDR3 sequence: CASSEAPSCGKYEQYF. CDR3 bases: TGTGCCAGCAGTGAAGCTCCTAGCTGTGGGAAATACGAGCAGTACTTC.

This clone was seen many times. The chain has TRBV7-9 and TRBJ2-5, with D unresolved. Germline V gene lookup returns CDR1 SEHNR and CDR2 FQNEAQ (reference sequence). CDR3 size: 15 residues. Trimming took 5 bases from V and 5 from J, leaving 18 bases between them. CDR3 amino acids: CASSPDGYVGETQYF. The CDR3 DNA reads as TGTGCCAGCAGCCCGGACGGCTATGTTGGGGAGACCCAGTACTTC.

The chain links TRBV20-1 to TRBJ2-1; TRBD1 agrees at 8 bases. Germline V gene sequence: CDR1 DFQATT, CDR2 SNEGSKA (reference sequence). The V and J ends lost 7 bases and 7 bases, in that order; junction bases with no gene match: 15. CDR3 length: 15 residues. CDR3 residues: CSVSGQGVVLNEQFF. The CDR3 DNA reads TGCAGTGTATCAGGACAGGGAGTGGTGCTTAATGAGCAGTTCTTC.

Only a few counts were recorded for this clone. The CDR3 DNA sequence: TGCGCCAGCACTCGAGAGGGGGGCGGGTGGCGGAATGAGCAGTTCTTC. The encoded protein is CASTREGGGWRNEQFF. This sequence joins TRBV4-3 and TRBJ2-1; the D call may be TRBD1 or TRBD2 (6 bases each). This CDR3 contains 16 residues. Germline V lookup: CDR1 LGHNA, CDR2 YSLEER. Trimming shortened V by 7 bases and J by 7 bases, and 23 bases separated the two germline ends.

This clone was counted ten times or more. This CDR3 is CASSQTPTEGNQPQHF. CDR3 bases: TGTGCCAGCAGCCAAACCCCGACGGAGGGGAATCAGCCCCAGCATTTT. The V gene is TRBV3-1, the J gene TRBJ1-5; tentatively, D is TRBD1 (5 bases). Germline V CDR1 and CDR2: LGHDT, YNNKEL (reference sequence). V gave up 2 bases and J gave up 4 bases, with 15 bases separating them. The CDR3 extends over 16 amino acids.

This clone was seen many times. V and J are TRBV28 and TRBJ1-2, with D possibly being TRBD1 (5 bases). Germline CDR1 MDHEN, CDR2 SYDVKM. This CDR3 is 15 amino acids long. V was shortened by 10 bases and J by 5 bases, with 23 bases between the two germline ends. CDR3 protein: CATSRRGSGPYGYTF. For the CDR3, the DNA is TGTGCCACCTCGAGGCGGGGCTCGGGTCCATATGGCTACACCTTC.

This clone appeared many times. The CDR3 loop is CASSLPDRGSDTQYF. The CDR3 coding sequence is TGTGCCAGCAGCTTGCCGGACAGGGGATCAGATACGCAGTATTTT. The rearrangement uses TRBV5-6 and TRBJ2-3; 9 bases match TRBD1. CDR3 length: 15 amino acids. The V segment lost 1 base and the J segment 4 bases; nucleotides outside the gene matches: 4. The germline CDR1 and CDR2 sequences are SGHDT and YYEEEE.

In its sample, this clone was seen many times. This rearrangement joins TRBV2 to TRBJ2-5; D may match TRBD1 or TRBD2 (5 bases each). Germline loops: CDR1 SNHLY, CDR2 FYNNEI. Deletions cut 7 bases from V and 2 bases from J, with 14 bases between. The CDR3 consists of 14 residues. CDR3 sequence reads: CASITPGAQETQYF. CDR3 in DNA: TGTGCCAGCATTACGCCCGGGGCTCAAGAGACCCAGTACTTC.

The table lists this clone with many counts. J is TRBJ2-5 and V is TRBV5-5; 7 nucleotides align to TRBD1. Per the germline V gene, CDR1 is SGHKS and CDR2 is YYEKEE (reference sequence). V lost 4 bases to trimming and J lost 0 bases; unmatched junction nucleotides: 6. This CDR3 region has 15 residues. The CDR3 DNA reads as TGTGCCAGCAGCCTGGACAGGATGTACCAAGAGACCCAGTACTTC. It yields the protein CASSLDRMYQETQYF.

This clone was seen many times. The chain combines TRBV7-9 with TRBJ1-5; 7 positions match TRBD1. The CDR3 covers 14 residues. Germline V lookup: CDR1 SEHNR, CDR2 FQNEAQ (reference sequence). J lost 5 bases, V lost 1 base, and 2 bases had no gene match. CDR3 coding DNA: TGTGCCAGCAGCTTAGAGGGGGCGCATCAGCCCCAGCATTTT. This sequence encodes CASSLEGAHQPQHF.

This clone was picked up many times. The rearrangement joins TRBV19 to TRBJ2-7, with TRBD1 matching 9 bases. CDR3 length equals 16 residues. After removal of 2 bases from V and 2 bases from J, the junction contained 7 bases not matched to a gene. CDR1 is LNHDA and CDR2 is SQIVND in the germline V gene (reference sequence). CDR3 sequence (DNA): TGTGCCAGTAGTATATTACCGGGACAGGGCCCCTACGAGCAGTACTTC. As protein: CASSILPGQGPYEQYF.

This clone has at least ten counts. The chain carries TRBV5-1 and TRBJ2-3; D unresolved. The V gene's germline CDR1 is SGHRS and CDR2 YFSETQ. The CDR3 length is 17 residues. Between the trimmed V and J ends, which lost 0 bases and 0 bases, there was a span of 14 bases. The CDR3 here is CASSLAMASDSTDTQYF. Here the CDR3 DNA reads TGCGCCAGCAGCTTGGCAATGGCCTCAGATAGCACAGATACGCAGTATTTT.

This clone has ten or more counts. The CDR3 DNA reads as TGCAGTGCCCCGACTAGCGGCTCCTACGAGCAGTACTTC. Protein: CSAPTSGSYEQYF. The J gene is TRBJ2-7, the V gene TRBV20-1, with 9 bases fitting TRBD2. CDR3 length: 13 amino acids. Per germline, CDR1 DFQATT and CDR2 SNEGSKA (reference sequence). J was trimmed by 0 bases and V by 6 bases; bases with no gene match: 3.

This clone was seen at least ten times. The gene calls are TRBV20-1 and TRBJ2-1; either TRBD1 or TRBD2 may supply D (5 bases each). The CDR3 length is 12 residues. From germline, CDR1 is DFQATT and CDR2 SNEGSKA (reference sequence). V lost 3 bases and J 9 bases, leaving 12 bases between the germline ends. The CDR3 sequence: CSASGGVGEQFF. The CDR3 bases are TGCAGTGCTAGTGGGGGAGTGGGTGAGCAGTTCTTC.

This clone was seen many times. V and J are TRBV6-1 and TRBJ1-5; possibly TRBD1 for D (5 bases). The germline V gene has CDR1 MNHNS and CDR2 SASEGT. This CDR3 has 14 residues. The V end was cut by 11 bases, the J end by 2 bases, with 16 bases between. In nucleotides, the CDR3 is TGTGCCTCCAAGGAGGGGTACGGCAATCAGCCCCAGCATTTT. Protein: CASKEGYGNQPQHF.

This clone has a count of ten or more. This rearrangement joins TRBV15 to TRBJ2-5, with 7 bases fitting TRBD2. The V gene's germline CDR1 is LNHNV and CDR2 YYDKDF (reference sequence). V was clipped by 7 bases and J by 2 bases; unmatched bases: 10. This CDR3 region has 15 residues. CDR3 nucleotide sequence: TGTGCCACCAAATTCGGGGGAGGGAAACAAGAGACCCAGTACTTC. This sequence encodes CATKFGGGKQETQYF.

This clone was picked up many times. The chain combines TRBV14 with TRBJ2-7, with TRBD2 matching over 9 bases. The ends lost 1 base at V and 4 bases at J; junction bases unmatched: 2. CDR1 SGHDN and CDR2 FVKESK come from the germline V gene. The CDR3 loop spans 14 amino acids. The CDR3 protein is CASSQGAGGYEQYF. Here the CDR3 DNA reads TGTGCCAGCAGCCAAGGCGCGGGGGGGTACGAGCAGTACTTC. The full variable domain, its missing parts supplied by reference TRBV14 and TRBJ2-7, is EAGVTQFPSHSVIEKGQTVTLRCDPISGHDNLYWYRRVMGKEIKFLLHFVKESKQDESGMPNNRFLAERTGGTYSTLKVQPAELEDSGVYFCASSQGAGGYEQYFGPGTRLTVT.

This clone was seen once. In the same sample, other DNA sequences code for this CDR3. V and J are TRBV4-1 and TRBJ2-7; TRBD2 matches 14 bases. Germline CDR1 reads MGHRA; CDR2 reads YSYEKL. This CDR3 has 14 amino acids. V dropped 4 bases and J dropped 6; count of bases not matched to a gene: 2. The CDR3 is CASSPGTSGSEQYF. CDR3 DNA sequence: TGCGCCAGCAGCCCCGGGACTAGCGGGAGCGAGCAGTACTTC.

In this sample, this clone turned up many times. The chain has TRBV7-2 and TRBJ1-2; D is unclear. CDR1 and CDR2 from the germline V gene are SGHTA and FQGNSA. There are 12 residues in the CDR3. V was pared by 5 bases and J by 8 bases, with 12 bases between. In DNA form, the CDR3 reads TGTGCCAGCAGCGCAGACGAAATCGGCTACACCTTC. It yields the protein CASSADEIGYTF.